The TCR beta chain described here comes from a study of blood T cell repertoires in COVID-19. Authors' analysis steps: How many nucleated cells were present was estimated from reference gene primer amplification. TCRdb keeps only in-frame clones here, not all; method: immunoSEQ multiplex PCR. That table furnishes V, J and clone size, whereas the DNA furnished D and trimming. The table shows 59,000 or so clones, with around four fifths occurring only once. V lost 3 bases and J lost 5, with 16 bases in between. CDR1 and CDR2 (germline): LNHNV, YYDKDF (reference sequence). This CDR3 spans 16 amino acids.

This TCR came from a human donor in a cohort sampled during active COVID-19. The chain links TRBV15 to TRBJ2-2, with D possibly matching TRBD2 (5 bases). Sequencing was done on a sample of peripheral blood. The CDR3 reads CATSRPFEGSTGELFF. For the CDR3, the DNA is TGTGCCACCAGCAGGCCCTTTGAGGGCTCGACCGGGGAGCTGTTTTTT.